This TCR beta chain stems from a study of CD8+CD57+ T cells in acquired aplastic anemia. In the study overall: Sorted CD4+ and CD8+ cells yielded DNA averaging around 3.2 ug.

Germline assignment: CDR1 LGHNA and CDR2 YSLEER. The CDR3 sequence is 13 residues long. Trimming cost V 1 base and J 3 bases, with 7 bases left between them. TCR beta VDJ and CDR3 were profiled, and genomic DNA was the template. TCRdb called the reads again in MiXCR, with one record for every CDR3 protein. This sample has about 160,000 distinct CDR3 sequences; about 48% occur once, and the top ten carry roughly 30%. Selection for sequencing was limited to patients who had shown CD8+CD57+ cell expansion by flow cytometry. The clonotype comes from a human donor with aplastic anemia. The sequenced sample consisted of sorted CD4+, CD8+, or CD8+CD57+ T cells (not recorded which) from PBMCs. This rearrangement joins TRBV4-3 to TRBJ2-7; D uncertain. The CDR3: CASSQGSDYEQYF. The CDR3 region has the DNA TGCGCCAGCAGCCAAGGCAGCGACTACGAGCAGTACTTC.